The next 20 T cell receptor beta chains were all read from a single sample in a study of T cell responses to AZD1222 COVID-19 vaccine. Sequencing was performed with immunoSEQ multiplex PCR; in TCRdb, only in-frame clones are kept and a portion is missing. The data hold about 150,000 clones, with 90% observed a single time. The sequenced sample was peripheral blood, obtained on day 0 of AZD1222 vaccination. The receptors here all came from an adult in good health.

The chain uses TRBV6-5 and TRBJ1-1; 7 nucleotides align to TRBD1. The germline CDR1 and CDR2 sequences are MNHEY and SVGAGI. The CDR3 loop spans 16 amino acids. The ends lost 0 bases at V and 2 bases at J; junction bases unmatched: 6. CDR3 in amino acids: CASSYSRDSLNTEAFF. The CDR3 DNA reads TGTGCCAGCAGTTACTCGCGGGACAGCCTCAACACTGAAGCTTTCTTT.

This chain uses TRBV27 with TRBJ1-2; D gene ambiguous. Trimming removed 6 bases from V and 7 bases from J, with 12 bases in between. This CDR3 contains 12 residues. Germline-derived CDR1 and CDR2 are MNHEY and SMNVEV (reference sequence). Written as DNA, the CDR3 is TGTGCCAGCAGGAGGGAGGGCGGTGGCTACACCTTC. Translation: CASRREGGGYTF.

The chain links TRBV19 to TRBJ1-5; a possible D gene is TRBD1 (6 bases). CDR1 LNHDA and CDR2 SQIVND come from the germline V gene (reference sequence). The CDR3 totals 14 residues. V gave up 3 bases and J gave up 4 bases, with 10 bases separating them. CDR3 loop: CASSMSRGNQPQHF. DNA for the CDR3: TGTGCCAGTAGTATGAGCAGGGGAAATCAGCCCCAGCATTTT. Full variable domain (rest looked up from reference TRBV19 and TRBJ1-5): DGGITQSPKYLFRKEGQNVTLSCEQNLNHDAMYWYRQDPGQGLRLIYYSQIVNDFQKGDIAEGYSVSREKKESFPLTVTSAQKNPTAFYLCASSMSRGNQPQHFGDGTRLSIL.

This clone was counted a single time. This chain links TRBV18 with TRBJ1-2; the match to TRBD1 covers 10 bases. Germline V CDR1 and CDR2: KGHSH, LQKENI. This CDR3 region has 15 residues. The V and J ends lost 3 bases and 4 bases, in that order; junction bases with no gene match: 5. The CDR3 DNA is TGTGCCAGCTCACCCAGGGACAGGGGTTTCTATGGCTACACCTTC. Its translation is CASSPRDRGFYGYTF.

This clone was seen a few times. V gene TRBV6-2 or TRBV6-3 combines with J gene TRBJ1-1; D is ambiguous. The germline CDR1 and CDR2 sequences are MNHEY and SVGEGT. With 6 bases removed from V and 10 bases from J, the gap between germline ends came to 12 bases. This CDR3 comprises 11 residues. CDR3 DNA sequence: TGTGCCAGCAGCGAGCTAAGGGTAGCTTTCTTT. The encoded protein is CASSELRVAFF.

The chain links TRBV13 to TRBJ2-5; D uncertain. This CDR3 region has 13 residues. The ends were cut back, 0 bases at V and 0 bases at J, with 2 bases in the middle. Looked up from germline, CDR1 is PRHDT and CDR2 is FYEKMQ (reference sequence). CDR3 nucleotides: TGTGCCAGCAGCTTAGGCAACCAAGAGACCCAGTACTTC. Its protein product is CASSLGNQETQYF.

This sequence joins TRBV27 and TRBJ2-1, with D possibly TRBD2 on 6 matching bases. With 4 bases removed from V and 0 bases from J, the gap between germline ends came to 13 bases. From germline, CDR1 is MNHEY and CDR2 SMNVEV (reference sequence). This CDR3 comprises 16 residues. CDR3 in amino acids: CASSSRRGLSYNEQFF. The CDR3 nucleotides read TGTGCCAGCAGTTCACGACGGGGACTCTCCTACAATGAGCAGTTCTTC.

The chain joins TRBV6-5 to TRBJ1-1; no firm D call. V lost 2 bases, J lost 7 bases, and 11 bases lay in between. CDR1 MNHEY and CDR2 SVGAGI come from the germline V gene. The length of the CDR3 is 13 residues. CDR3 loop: CASSYVGLSEAFF. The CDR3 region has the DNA TGTGCCAGCAGTTACGTCGGATTGAGTGAAGCTTTCTTT.

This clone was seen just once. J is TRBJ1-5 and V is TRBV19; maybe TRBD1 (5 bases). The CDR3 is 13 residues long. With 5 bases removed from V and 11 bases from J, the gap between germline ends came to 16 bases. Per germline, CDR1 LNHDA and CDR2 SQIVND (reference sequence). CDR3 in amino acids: CASSPGVRLAQHF. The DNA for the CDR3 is TGTGCCAGTAGTCCGGGGGTGAGACTGGCCCAGCATTTT.

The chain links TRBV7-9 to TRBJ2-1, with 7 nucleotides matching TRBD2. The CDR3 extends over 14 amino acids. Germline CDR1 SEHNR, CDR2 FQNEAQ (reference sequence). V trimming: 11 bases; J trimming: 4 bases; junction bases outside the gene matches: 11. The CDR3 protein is CAGDGAGKYNEQFF. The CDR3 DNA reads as TGTGCCGGTGACGGAGCGGGGAAATACAATGAGCAGTTCTTC.

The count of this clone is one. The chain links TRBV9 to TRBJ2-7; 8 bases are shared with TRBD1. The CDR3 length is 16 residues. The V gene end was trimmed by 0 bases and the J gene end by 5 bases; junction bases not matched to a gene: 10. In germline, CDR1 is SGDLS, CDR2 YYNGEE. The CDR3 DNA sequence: TGTGCCAGCAGCGTAGCTCCGCAGGGGGCTGCCCACGAGCAGTACTTC. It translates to CASSVAPQGAAHEQYF.

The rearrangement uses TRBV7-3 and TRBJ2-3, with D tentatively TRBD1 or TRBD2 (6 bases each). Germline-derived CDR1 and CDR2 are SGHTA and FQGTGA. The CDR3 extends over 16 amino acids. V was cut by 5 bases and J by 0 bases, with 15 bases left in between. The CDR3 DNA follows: TGTGCCAGCAGCCCACAGGGACTTCTTAGCACAGATACGCAGTATTTT. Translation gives CASSPQGLLSTDTQYF.

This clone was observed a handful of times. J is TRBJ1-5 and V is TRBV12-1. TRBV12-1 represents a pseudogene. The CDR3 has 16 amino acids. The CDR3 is CASSSAGGRDNQPQHF. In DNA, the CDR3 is TGTGCCAGCAGCTCCGCCGGGGGCCGGGACAATCAGCCCCAGCATTTT.

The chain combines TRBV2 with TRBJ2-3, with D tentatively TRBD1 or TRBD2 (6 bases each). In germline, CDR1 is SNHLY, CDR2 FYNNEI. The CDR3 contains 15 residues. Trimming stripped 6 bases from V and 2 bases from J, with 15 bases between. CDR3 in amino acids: CASRDRSGPTDTQYF. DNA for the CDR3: TGTGCCAGCAGGGACAGAAGCGGGCCCACAGATACGCAGTATTTT.

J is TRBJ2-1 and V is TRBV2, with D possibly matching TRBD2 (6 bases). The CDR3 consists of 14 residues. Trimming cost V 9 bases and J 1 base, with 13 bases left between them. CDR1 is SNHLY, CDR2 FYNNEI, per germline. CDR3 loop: CASFRDFSYNEQFF. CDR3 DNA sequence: TGTGCCAGTTTCCGGGACTTTTCCTACAATGAGCAGTTCTTC. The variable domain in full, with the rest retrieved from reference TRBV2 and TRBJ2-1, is EPEVTQTPSHQVTQMGQEVILRCVPISNHLYFYWYRQILGQKVEFLVSFYNNEISEKSEIFDDQFSVERPDGSNFTLKIRSTKLEDSAMYFCASFRDFSYNEQFFGPGTRLTVL.

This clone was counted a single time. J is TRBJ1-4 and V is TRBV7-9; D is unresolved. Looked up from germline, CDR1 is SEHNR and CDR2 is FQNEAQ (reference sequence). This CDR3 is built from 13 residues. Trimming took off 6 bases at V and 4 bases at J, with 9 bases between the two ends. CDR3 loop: CASRMGGNEKLFF. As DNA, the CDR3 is TGTGCCAGCAGGATGGGTGGTAATGAAAAACTGTTTTTT.

The CDR3 DNA reads as TGTGCCAGCACCACCCGGTCTGGGGGCTATGGCTACACCTTC. This translates into CASTTRSGGYGYTF. The chain links TRBV5-4 to TRBJ1-2; a possible D gene is TRBD1 (5 bases). With 6 bases removed from V and 4 bases from J, the gap between germline ends came to 16 bases. Looked up from germline, CDR1 is SGHNT and CDR2 is YYREEE (reference sequence). The CDR3 is 14 amino acids.

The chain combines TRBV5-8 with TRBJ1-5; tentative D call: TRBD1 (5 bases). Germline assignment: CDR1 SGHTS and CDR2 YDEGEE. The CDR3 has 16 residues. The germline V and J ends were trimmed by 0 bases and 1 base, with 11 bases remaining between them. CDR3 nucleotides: TGTGCCAGCAGCTTGGAGCCCAGGGCGAGCAATCAGCCCCAGCATTTT. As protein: CASSLEPRASNQPQHF.

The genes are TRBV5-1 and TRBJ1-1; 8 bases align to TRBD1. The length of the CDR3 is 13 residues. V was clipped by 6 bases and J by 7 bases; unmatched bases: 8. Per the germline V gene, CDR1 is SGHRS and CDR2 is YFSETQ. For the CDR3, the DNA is TGCGCCAGCATGGTAGGGGGGACAGGTGAAGCTTTCTTT. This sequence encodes CASMVGGTGEAFF.

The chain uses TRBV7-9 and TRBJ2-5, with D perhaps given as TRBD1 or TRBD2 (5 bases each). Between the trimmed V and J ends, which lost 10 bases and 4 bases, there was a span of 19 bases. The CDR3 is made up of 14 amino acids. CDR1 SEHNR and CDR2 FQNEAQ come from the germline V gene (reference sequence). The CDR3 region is CATHPQGEGETQYF. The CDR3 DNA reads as TGTGCCACACACCCCCAGGGCGAGGGAGAGACCCAGTACTTC. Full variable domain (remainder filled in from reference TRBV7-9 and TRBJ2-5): DTGVSQNPRHKITKRGQNVTFRCDPISEHNRLYWYRQTLGQGPEFLTYFQNEAQLEKSRLLSDRFSAERPKGSFSTLEIQRTEQGDSAMYLCATHPQGEGETQYFGPGTRLLVL.